The 25 T cell receptor beta chains below come from one sample, sequenced in a study of blood T cell repertoires in COVID-19 (dated by TCRdb to 2019 to 2021). The library was made by the immunoSEQ multiplex PCR assay. TCRdb holds this immuneACCESS table with in-frame rearrangements only. Some clones are missing; in checked studies, unresolved V genes explain under half, and the rest has no known cause. This sample has 60,000 to 90,000 clones in its table, and roughly 84% of those were observed once. The ten largest clones take up about 3.8% of the sample. The sample comprised peripheral blood. All receptors come from a man in his fifties or sixties with acute or convalescent COVID-19.

The gene calls are TRBV27 and TRBJ1-2; maybe TRBD1 (6 bases). V dropped 3 bases and J dropped 8 bases, with 13 bases sitting between them. The CDR3 loop spans 13 amino acids. Germline values: CDR1 MNHEY, CDR2 SMNVEV (reference sequence). The CDR3 DNA reads TGTGCCAGCAGTTTGAATCCAACAGGGGGCTACACCTTC. It specifies CASSLNPTGGYTF.

This chain joins TRBV5-8 and TRBJ1-2; weak D call: TRBD1 (6 bases). CDR3 length: 15 amino acids. The V gene lost 4 bases and the J gene lost 3 bases, with 16 bases spanning the gap. Germline-derived CDR1 and CDR2 are SGHTS and YDEGEE. For the CDR3, the DNA is TGTGCCAGCAGCGCCAGGGGACCGGTTTACTATGGCTACACCTTC. Protein: CASSARGPVYYGYTF.

The rearrangement uses TRBV4-3 and TRBJ1-3, with 9 bases lining up with TRBD1. Germline trimming cut 3 bases from V and 3 bases from J; bases unmatched to any gene: 3. Germline loops: CDR1 LGHNA, CDR2 YSLEER. The CDR3 extends over 15 amino acids. CDR3 bases: TGCGCCAGCAGCCAGGGGACAGGGCGTGGAAACACCATATATTTT. Amino acid sequence: CASSQGTGRGNTIYF.

This chain connects TRBV12-5 to TRBJ1-5; weak D call: TRBD1 (6 bases). V was pared by 6 bases and J by 2 bases, with 8 bases between. The CDR3 length is 13 residues. Germline loops: CDR1 LGHNT, CDR2 FRNRAP. CDR3 in amino acids: CASGSGGNQPQHF. The CDR3 nucleotides are TGTGCTAGTGGATCAGGGGGCAATCAGCCCCAGCATTTT.

J is TRBJ2-7 and V is TRBV5-4; D is possibly TRBD1 (6 bases). V lost 2 bases, J lost 1 base, and 10 bases lay in between. CDR1 and CDR2 from the germline V gene are SGHNT and YYREEE (reference sequence). This CDR3 spans 14 amino acids. In DNA form, the CDR3 reads TGTGCCAGCAGCTTACAGGGTAGATCCTACGAGCAGTACTTC. Translating it yields CASSLQGRSYEQYF.

V gene TRBV6-1 combines with J gene TRBJ1-4; 10 nucleotides agree with TRBD1. The CDR3 has 16 amino acids. V shed 2 bases and J 5 bases; nucleotides not matched to a gene: 5. Germline V gives CDR1 MNHNS, CDR2 SASEGT. CDR3 protein: CASSESPGQGNEKLFF. For the CDR3, the DNA is TGTGCCAGCAGTGAATCTCCGGGACAGGGGAATGAAAAACTGTTTTTT.

The rearrangement uses TRBV7-2 and TRBJ2-5; 8 bases map to TRBD1. Germline assignment: CDR1 SGHTA and CDR2 FQGNSA. Losses at the gene ends were 1 base for V and 4 bases for J; bases not matched to a gene: 8. This CDR3 spans 16 amino acids. The CDR3 DNA follows: TGTGCCAGCAGCTTAGGGAGGACAGGGCCATCAGAGACCCAGTACTTC. Protein product: CASSLGRTGPSETQYF. The full variable domain, rest sourced from reference TRBV7-2 and TRBJ2-5, is GAGVSQSPSNKVTEKGKDVELRCDPISGHTALYWYRQSLGQGLEFLIYFQGNSAPDKSGLPSDRFSAERTGGSVSTLTIQRTQQEDSAVYLCASSLGRTGPSETQYFGPGTRLLVL.

The V call is TRBV5-1, the J call TRBJ2-3; tentative D call: TRBD1 (5 bases). There are 17 residues in the CDR3. In germline, CDR1 is SGHRS, CDR2 YFSETQ. V was cut by 4 bases and J by 0 bases, with 18 bases left in between. Written as DNA, the CDR3 is TGCGCCAGCAGCCCGACTTTGACAGCCCATAGCACAGATACGCAGTATTTT. Encoded protein: CASSPTLTAHSTDTQYF.

The chain links TRBV27 to TRBJ1-5, with D perhaps TRBD1 (6 bases). V dropped 6 bases and J dropped 2 bases, with 8 bases sitting between them. CDR1 and CDR2 (germline): MNHEY, SMNVEV (reference sequence). This CDR3 is 13 amino acids long. CDR3 coding DNA: TGTGCCAGCAGCACAGGGCGCAATCAGCCCCAGCATTTT. As protein: CASSTGRNQPQHF.

The rearrangement uses TRBV6-4 and TRBJ1-2; TRBD1 agrees at 9 bases. The V segment lost 6 bases and the J segment 6 bases; nucleotides outside the gene matches: 11. This CDR3 region has 15 residues. The germline V gene has CDR1 MRHNA and CDR2 SNTAGT. CDR3 loop: CASRSQDRGGDGYTF. The CDR3 coding sequence is TGTGCCAGCAGATCCCAGGACAGGGGAGGGGATGGCTACACCTTC.

The chain carries TRBV19 and TRBJ1-1; 7 positions agree with TRBD1. Trimming at V came to 6 bases and at J to 1 base, leaving 5 bases not matched to a gene. The germline CDR1 and CDR2 sequences are LNHDA and SQIVND (reference sequence). CDR3 length: 14 residues. CDR3 protein: CASRTWTGNTEAFF. Here the CDR3 DNA reads TGTGCCAGTAGAACCTGGACAGGGAACACTGAAGCTTTCTTT.

The V and J genes are TRBV7-9 and TRBJ1-2; TRBD1 aligns across 8 bases. This CDR3 comprises 13 residues. Trimming removed 4 bases from V and 7 bases from J; junction bases left unmatched: 5. CDR1 is SEHNR and CDR2 is FQNEAQ in the germline V gene (reference sequence). The CDR3 spells CASSSDRGSGYTF. The CDR3 coding sequence is TGTGCCAGCAGCTCCGACAGGGGTTCTGGCTACACCTTC.

This clone was detected only once. J is TRBJ2-2 and V is TRBV12-5, with 8 bases that match TRBD1. With 1 base clipped from V and 5 bases from J, the junction kept 6 bases outside the gene matches. Germline CDR1 is LGHNT and CDR2 is FRNRAP. This CDR3 spans 16 amino acids. The CDR3 sequence is CASGLGVTGATGELFF. The DNA for the CDR3 is TGTGCTAGTGGTTTGGGGGTGACAGGGGCAACCGGGGAGCTGTTTTTT.

This clone was observed a few times. The V gene is TRBV7-2, the J gene TRBJ2-5, with D unresolved. The CDR3 length is 11 residues. V was pared by 4 bases and J by 3 bases, with 3 bases between. Germline lookup yields CDR1 SGHTA and CDR2 FQGNSA. The chain's CDR3 is CASSSEETQYF. As DNA, the CDR3 is TGTGCCAGCAGCTCCGAAGAGACCCAGTACTTC. The full variable domain, with the rest looked up from reference TRBV7-2 and TRBJ2-5, is GAGVSQSPSNKVTEKGKDVELRCDPISGHTALYWYRQSLGQGLEFLIYFQGNSAPDKSGLPSDRFSAERTGGSVSTLTIQRTQQEDSAVYLCASSSEETQYFGPGTRLLVL.

In its sample, this clone was seen once. The rearrangement links TRBV9 to TRBJ2-7; D is uncertain. The germline CDR1 and CDR2 sequences are SGDLS and YYNGEE. Trimming shortened V by 0 bases and J by 2 bases, and 9 bases separated the two germline ends. This CDR3 spans 14 amino acids. CDR3 nucleotides: TGTGCCAGCAGCGTAGCCGCCACAACCTACGAGCAGTACTTC. Residues: CASSVAATTYEQYF. Full variable domain (outside the CDR3, taken from reference TRBV9 and TRBJ2-7): DSGVTQTPKHLITATGQRVTLRCSPRSGDLSVYWYQQSLDQGLQFLIQYYNGEERAKGNILERFSAQQFPDLHSELNLSSLELGDSALYFCASSVAATTYEQYFGPGTRLTVT.

The V and J genes are TRBV18 and TRBJ1-1; D is uncertain. The germline V and J ends were trimmed by 11 bases and 1 base, with 14 bases remaining between them. Per the germline V gene, CDR1 is KGHSH and CDR2 is LQKENI. CDR3 length: 13 residues. CDR3 nucleotide sequence: TGTGCCGGCGCCCCGTCAGGGAACACTGAAGCTTTCTTT. Translating gives CAGAPSGNTEAFF.

The gene calls are TRBV5-1 and TRBJ1-6; tentative D call: TRBD1 (5 bases). This CDR3 region has 16 residues. Trimming removed 0 bases from V and 6 bases from J, with 13 bases in between. Germline CDR1 reads SGHRS; CDR2 reads YFSETQ. CDR3 sequence reads: CASSLEGNLGNSPLHF. CDR3 nucleotide sequence: TGCGCCAGCAGCTTGGAGGGGAATTTGGGTAATTCACCCCTCCACTTT.

In DNA, the CDR3 is TGTGCCAGCAGTTCCGCAAGGAGAGATACGCAGTATTTT. Translated: CASSSARRDTQYF. The V gene is TRBV12-3 or TRBV12-4, the J gene TRBJ2-3, with no clear D. Between the trimmed V and J ends, which lost 4 bases and 5 bases, there was a span of 10 bases. The CDR3 consists of 13 residues.

The J gene is TRBJ2-5, the V gene TRBV6-2 or TRBV6-3, with a weak D call TRBD1 (6 bases). This CDR3 is 14 amino acids long. CDR1 is MNHEY, CDR2 SVGEGT, per germline. Trimming pared 4 bases from V and 4 bases from J, leaving 13 bases between. This CDR3 reads CASSLTGTRETQYF. The CDR3 DNA is TGTGCCAGCAGTTTAACCGGGACAAGAGAGACCCAGTACTTC.

The rearrangement links TRBV19 to TRBJ2-3; TRBD2 matches at 10 bases. The CDR3 extends over 16 amino acids. Germline trimming cut 1 base from V and 5 bases from J; bases unmatched to any gene: 6. CDR1 LNHDA and CDR2 SQIVND come from the germline V gene (reference sequence). The CDR3 DNA reads TGTGCCAGTAGTATAGTGGCTAGCGGGGGACAAGATACGCAGTATTTT. Protein sequence: CASSIVASGGQDTQYF.

The J gene is TRBJ1-5, the V gene TRBV24-1; the D gene is possibly TRBD1 (6 bases). The CDR3 is made up of 15 amino acids. V was clipped by 4 bases and J by 7 bases, with 16 bases between them. Germline V gives CDR1 KGHDR, CDR2 SFDVKD. CDR3 nucleotides: TGTGCCACCAGTGAAATCCAGGGGTATGGACAGCCCCAGCATTTT. Protein: CATSEIQGYGQPQHF.

The CDR3 region is CASSEEGFLPSGANVLTF. The CDR3 DNA is TGTGCCAGCAGTGAAGAGGGGTTTCTTCCCTCTGGGGCCAACGTCCTGACTTTC. The chain joins TRBV2 to TRBJ2-6; tentatively, D is TRBD1 (5 bases). V lost 1 base, J lost 0 bases, and 13 bases lay in between. The germline V gene encodes CDR1 SNHLY and CDR2 FYNNEI. The CDR3 loop spans 18 amino acids.

This rearrangement joins TRBV3-1 (or the pseudogene TRBV3-2) to TRBJ2-1, with 8 nucleotides matching TRBD2. V shed 0 bases, J shed 8 bases, and the junction held 6 bases outside the gene matches. CDR1 is LGHDT and CDR2 is YNNKEL in the germline V gene (reference sequence). The CDR3 length is 15 residues. CDR3 sequence reads: CASSQDGRARDEQFF. DNA for the CDR3: TGTGCCAGCAGCCAAGACGGGAGGGCGCGTGATGAGCAGTTCTTC.

This chain connects TRBV19 to TRBJ1-3; D remains ambiguous. Trimming removed 2 bases from V and 2 bases from J, with 13 bases in between. The CDR3 has 16 residues. Germline loops: CDR1 LNHDA, CDR2 SQIVND (reference sequence). The CDR3 region is CASSILGGLAGNTIYF. In DNA, the CDR3 is TGTGCCAGTAGTATACTGGGAGGCCTCGCTGGAAACACCATATATTTT.

The genes are TRBV13 and TRBJ2-2; 7 positions agree with TRBD1. The CDR3 is 17 residues long. Trimming removed 2 bases from V and 4 bases from J; junction bases left unmatched: 10. Germline lookup yields CDR1 PRHDT and CDR2 FYEKMQ (reference sequence). The DNA of the CDR3 is TGTGCCAGCAGCTTACCCTCCGAGGGGGCGGGCACCGGGGAGCTGTTTTTT. It yields the protein CASSLPSEGAGTGELFF.